This paragraph covers one T cell receptor beta chain sequence. This clone was seen more than once but under ten times. Its specific antigen is unknown. Per-nucleotide qualities are absent, and no much larger clonotype sits a single base away. Participants in the prospective study were aged roughly 18 to 90 years, lived in 20 to 25 United States geographic areas, and enrolled through a virtual design. To assign participants to cohorts, the prospective study relied on clinical history that participants themselves reported in a screening survey and a study questionnaire. Recovered participants in ImmuneRACE Cohort 3 were defined by two consecutive negative NP/OP PCR tests, clearance by a healthcare professional, or resolution of symptoms. In the prospective study, whole blood, serum and a nasopharyngeal or oropharyngeal swab were collected from each participant by mobile phlebotomists. Prospective study participants could optionally give additional blood draws and questionnaires over an approximately two-month period. Before DNA extraction, blood samples from the prospective study were shipped at room temperature or frozen.

These data come from a study of blood T cell repertoires in COVID-19 (dated by TCRdb to about 2020). Study-level background: Samples from collaborators originated in the United States, Italy and Spain and spanned both the acute and convalescent phases of COVID-19. The material from the prospective study consisted of cDNA or gDNA derived from T cells, B-cell-depleted T cells, or PBMCs. The dataset comprised deeply sampled blood TCRbeta repertoires from subjects exposed to, actively infected with, or recovered from COVID-19. The repertoires were released in a freely available public database meant as a resource for research on the immune response to SARS-CoV-2. The samples were drawn from two sources: the first 160 participants of the ongoing ImmuneRACE study, and fewer than 1,500 subjects contributed by 6 global collaborators. Nearly every sample came with metadata listing a de-identified subject ID, COVID-19 status, age in years and sex. Where available, HLA class I and class II types were taken from metadata supplied by the sample provider and were not determined by assay-based typing.

TCRbeta CDR3 regions were amplified from genomic DNA by means of the immunoSEQ Assay, a bias-controlled multiplex PCR. The original pipeline was this. The number of nucleated cells in each sample was estimated by amplification of reference gene primers within the assay. Sequence reads were collapsed and filtered to measure the absolute abundance of every unique TCRbeta CDR3 rearrangement. Productive Simpson clonality was computed per sample as the square root of Simpson's diversity index over productive rearrangements. TCRdb carries this immuneACCESS record with in-frame sequences only. Its versions omit some clonotypes, under half of them owing to an unresolved V gene in the studies checked, with the rest unexplained. The DNA gave D and trimming, while V, J and clone size come from that table. The sample has some 430,000 clones on record, 90% of them singletons. The top ten clonotypes cover about 0.63% of the sample.

Overall study results and their limits: Clinical and demographic metadata were provided uncurated, with the amount varying by source and participant.

Its CDR3 holds 17 amino acids, cysteine through phenylalanine. Of all the DNA, just the CDR3 is kept, 51 bases in frame from base 1. V loses 2 bases of germline sequence and J loses 6 bases, and the interval between the two ends is 17 bases. CDR1 and CDR2 (MGHRA, YSYEKL) derive from the germline V gene. Sequencing was done on a sample of PBMCs or T cells enriched from blood (not recorded which). The sequence derives from a young man who had recovered from COVID-19. Recombination linked TRBV4-1 to TRBJ1-6; the D segment could be TRBD1, given 5 matching bases. CDR3 region: CASSQPGEGSGNSPLHF. The DNA sequence follows: TGCGCCAGCAGCCAACCGGGGGAAGGGTCCGGTAATTCACCCCTCCACTTT.